This entry lists 17 T cell receptor beta chains sequenced from one sample in a study of T-cell reconstitution after alpha-beta-depleted transplantation in children. Unique molecular identifiers were built into the TCRbeta library. TCRdb reprocessed the PCR reads with MiXCR, giving one entry per CDR3 protein. The sample yields a few hundred thousand distinct CDR3 sequences, around 20% seen once. Here the sequenced sample was PBMCs from the stem cell graft donor, taken from the stem cell graft. The receptors were sampled from a human donor who donated a stem cell graft to a child with acute myeloid leukemia.

The chain uses TRBV15 and TRBJ1-5; 9 nucleotides line up with TRBD1. Germline V gene sequence: CDR1 LNHNV, CDR2 YYDKDF (reference sequence). The CDR3 length is 18 residues. After removal of 5 bases from V and 4 bases from J, the junction contained 15 bases not matched to a gene. CDR3 coding DNA: TGTGCCACCAGCGAAGGGACAGGGAGGGGAATAGCAAATCAGCCCCAGCATTTT. Translating gives CATSEGTGRGIANQPQHF.

This clonotype was counted ten times or more. The chain joins TRBV12-3 or TRBV12-4 to TRBJ2-1, with TRBD2 identical over 8 bases. The length of the CDR3 is 14 residues. V dropped 7 bases and J dropped 3; count of bases not matched to a gene: 5. The CDR3 DNA is TGTGCCAGCACCCGGGAGGGAGGCTACAATGAGCAGTTCTTC. It encodes CASTREGGYNEQFF.

The rearrangement links TRBV15 to TRBJ2-1; 10 nucleotides agree with TRBD1. The CDR3 is 15 amino acids. J was trimmed by 6 bases and V by 4 bases; bases with no gene match: 6. Germline V gene lookup returns CDR1 LNHNV and CDR2 YYDKDF (reference sequence). CDR3 loop: CATSTRTGGFNEQFF. In nucleotides, the CDR3 is TGTGCCACCAGCACCAGGACAGGGGGTTTCAATGAGCAGTTCTTC.

This clonotype was seen only a few times. The J gene is TRBJ1-1, the V gene TRBV4-2; TRBD1 matches at 8 bases. CDR3 length: 14 amino acids. Germline V lookup: CDR1 LGHNA, CDR2 YNFKEQ. The trim removed 4 bases at V and 1 base at J, leaving 2 bases unmatched. This chain's CDR3 is CASSPQGENTEAFF. CDR3 DNA sequence: TGTGCCAGCAGCCCACAGGGGGAGAACACTGAAGCTTTCTTT.

V usage is TRBV28 and J usage is TRBJ2-5, with 10 nucleotides matching TRBD2. V was clipped by 8 bases and J by 5 bases; unmatched bases: 11. CDR3 length: 15 amino acids. Germline CDR1 reads MDHEN; CDR2 reads SYDVKM. The CDR3 region is CASWPGLALGETQYF. The CDR3 DNA sequence: TGTGCCAGCTGGCCGGGACTAGCGCTCGGGGAGACCCAGTACTTC.

This clonotype was observed a handful of times. This chain links TRBV20-1 with TRBJ2-7, with D perhaps matching TRBD1 (5 bases). V dropped 0 bases and J dropped 6 bases, with 18 bases sitting between them. The CDR3 consists of 15 residues. Germline assignment: CDR1 DFQATT and CDR2 SNEGSKA (reference sequence). CDR3 amino acids: CSAREVQGGSFEQYF. The DNA of the CDR3 is TGCAGTGCTAGAGAGGTCCAGGGTGGTTCGTTCGAGCAGTACTTC.

This clonotype has a single count. The gene calls are TRBV6-2 or TRBV6-3 and TRBJ2-1; D is unresolved. The CDR3 has 16 residues. Germline V lookup: CDR1 MNHEY, CDR2 SVGEGT. Trimming removed 2 bases at V and 0 bases at J, with 11 bases between. In DNA, the CDR3 is TGTGCCAGCAGTTACCGAGGTTTGAGCTCCTACAATGAGCAGTTCTTC. Translated: CASSYRGLSSYNEQFF.

The chain combines TRBV5-1 with TRBJ2-3; D remains unclear. From germline, CDR1 is SGHRS and CDR2 YFSETQ. The ends were cut back, 2 bases at V and 2 bases at J, with 12 bases in the middle. This CDR3 has 15 residues. CDR3 sequence: CASSFYEVATDTQYF. The DNA for the CDR3 is TGCGCCAGCAGCTTTTACGAGGTGGCCACAGATACGCAGTATTTT.

This chain links TRBV4-2 with TRBJ2-3; D is unresolved. The V gene lost 6 bases and the J gene lost 3 bases, with 13 bases spanning the gap. The CDR3 totals 14 residues. CDR1 and CDR2 (germline): LGHNA, YNFKEQ. The chain's CDR3 is CASSLTGPTDTQYF. The CDR3 bases are TGTGCCAGCAGTCTAACTGGGCCTACAGATACGCAGTATTTT.

This clonotype has a count of ten or more. V gene TRBV12-3 or TRBV12-4 combines with J gene TRBJ1-1; D might be TRBD1 (6 bases). V was shortened by 5 bases and J by 1 base, with 11 bases between the two germline ends. The CDR3 is 14 residues long. The CDR3 nucleotides are TGTGCCAGCAGTACCGGGACACAGAACACTGAAGCTTTCTTT. Encoded protein: CASSTGTQNTEAFF.

This chain joins TRBV4-1 and TRBJ2-6, with 12 bases lining up with TRBD1. The V segment lost 3 bases and the J segment 4 bases; nucleotides outside the gene matches: 10. CDR1 is MGHRA, CDR2 YSYEKL, per germline. CDR3 length equals 19 residues. The CDR3 reads CASSQGQGALKVGANVLTF. As DNA, the CDR3 is TGCGCCAGCAGCCAGGGACAGGGGGCATTAAAGGTCGGGGCCAACGTCCTGACTTTC.

The rearrangement links TRBV12-3 or TRBV12-4 to TRBJ2-2; 9 bases line up with TRBD1. The CDR3 runs to 13 residues. V gave up 5 bases and J gave up 7 bases; unmatched junction bases: 2. The CDR3 bases are TGTGCCAGCAGTAGGACAGGGGACGGGGAGCTGTTTTTT. Translating it yields CASSRTGDGELFF.

This clonotype was seen more than once but under ten times. This chain joins TRBV28 and TRBJ2-7; perhaps TRBD1 as D (5 bases). The CDR3 is 14 amino acids. Looked up from germline, CDR1 is MDHEN and CDR2 is SYDVKM. Trimming took 1 base from V and 3 from J, leaving 10 bases between them. CDR3 residues: CASSLSDSYYEQYF. DNA of the CDR3: TGTGCCAGCAGTTTATCCGACAGTTACTACGAGCAGTACTTC.

This clonotype showed up many times. The V gene is TRBV12-3 or TRBV12-4, the J gene TRBJ2-1; 9 bases map to TRBD1. The V segment lost 1 base and the J segment 7 bases; nucleotides outside the gene matches: 8. The CDR3 contains 16 residues. The CDR3 sequence is CASSLGFSGQGNEQFF. The CDR3 DNA is TGTGCCAGCAGTTTAGGATTCAGCGGACAGGGGAATGAGCAGTTCTTC.

This rearrangement joins TRBV20-1 to TRBJ2-7; the match to TRBD2 covers 7 bases. Germline CDR1 DFQATT, CDR2 SNEGSKA (reference sequence). V gave up 6 bases and J gave up 10 bases; unmatched junction bases: 15. The CDR3 has 13 residues. The chain's CDR3 is CSATGTMGFNQYF. DNA for the CDR3: TGCAGTGCGACCGGGACTATGGGTTTTAACCAGTACTTC.

The chain employs TRBV5-6 and TRBJ1-2, with 7 bases identical to TRBD1. Per germline, CDR1 SGHDT and CDR2 YYEEEE. J lost 4 bases, V lost 4 bases, and 13 bases had no gene match. CDR3 length: 16 amino acids. The DNA for the CDR3 is TGTGCCAGCAGCGTTGGGGCGACAGGGACATTCTATGGCTACACCTTC. It translates to CASSVGATGTFYGYTF.

This clonotype was found a few times. The rearrangement links TRBV9 to TRBJ2-1, with TRBD2 identical over 12 bases. CDR1 and CDR2 (germline): SGDLS, YYNGEE. The trim removed 3 bases at V and 7 bases at J, leaving 11 bases unmatched. The CDR3 totals 17 residues. DNA for the CDR3: TGTGCCAGCAGCGGGGCTTCTCTGACTAGCGGGAGAAATGAGCAGTTCTTC. Protein product: CASSGASLTSGRNEQFF.